This note documents a single T cell receptor (beta chain) sequence. Its antigen is currently not known. HCMV-specific IgG was detected in serum with a commercial ELISA kit to determine HCMV serostatus. Ficoll density gradient centrifugation was used to isolate peripheral blood mononuclear cells from blood. This entry comes from a study of T cells expressing NK-cell markers (dated by TCRdb to 2018 to 2021). A note on the overall study: Under ten donors provided sorted CD3+CD56+NKG2C+, CD3+CD56+NKG2C- and CD3+CD56-NKG2C+ T-cell subsets, whose TCR beta-chain repertoires were profiled. Of the eight sequenced donors, seven were found to be HCMV-seropositive and one was found to be HCMV-seronegative. The study sequenced eight donors, all healthy volunteers chosen at random: three men and five women. Sequencing of the libraries produced 2 x 150 bp reads on Illumina HiSeq 2000/2500, MiSeq or NextSeq. Overall study outcomes, separate from this receptor: Those dominant clonotypes were again the most abundant among CD3+CD56-NKG2C+ cells in a handful of donors, at about 28.3-65%. It remained unclear whether the expanded NKG2C-expressing T cell clones were specific for HCMV antigens. In more than five donors, the dominant CD3+CD56+NKG2C+ clonotypes were found to rank among the top 10 CD8+ clonotypes and to make up about 1.0-7.5% of CD8+ T cells.

TCRdb names Illumina HiSeq 2000 as the instrument used. 5'RACE template switching, by which a universal primer site and unique molecular identifiers were added, was used to make TCR beta cDNA libraries. Priming for cDNA synthesis came from the TCR beta constant segment, and two successive PCR amplification steps followed. In the paper's pipeline: MIGEC handled demultiplexing of the reads and grouping by UMI, while MiTCR was used to assemble and quantify clonotypes. Only TCR cDNA sequences supported by at least two reads were kept to exclude erroneous sequences. The tcR package was used for downstream repertoire analysis, with clonotypes matched between fractions based on CDR3 nucleotide sequence plus V segment. Antigen specificity was annotated against VDJdb with VDJmatch, allowing one amino acid substitution in CDR3. TCRdb reprocessed the reads; each CDR3 protein sequence makes one entry, and DNA is unavailable. TCRdb, not the authors, supplied the V and J calls. This sample's records show 300,000 to 500,000 distinct CDR3 sequences. The ten largest clones represent around 10% of the sample.

The source is a woman between 50 and 59 years old in good health. Donor details come from another sample of the same person, matched by shared clones. Specimen: blood T cells: a sorted CD56 or NKG2C T cell subset, CD4+ or CD8+ T cells, or bulk PBMC T cells (not recorded which).

The CDR3 in this case is CASSFGNEQYF. The chain couples TRBV12-3 or TRBV12-4 to TRBJ2-7. The CDR3, cysteine through phenylalanine, is 11 amino acids long. Nucleotide data are not available.